This T cell receptor (beta chain) emerged from a study of blood T cell repertoires in COVID-19 (dated by TCRdb to 2018 to 2021). Context from the whole study: Samples covering the acute and convalescent phases of COVID-19 were provided by collaborators in the United States, Italy and Spain. The material from the prospective study consisted of cDNA or gDNA derived from T cells, B-cell-depleted T cells, or PBMCs. The dataset comprised deeply sampled blood TCRbeta repertoires from subjects exposed to, actively infected with, or recovered from COVID-19. A freely available public database, intended as a resource for researchers studying the immune response to SARS-CoV-2, is where the repertoires were released. Samples came from the ongoing ImmuneRACE study (first 160 participants) plus 1,254 subjects from 6 global collaborators. The sample metadata nearly always contained a de-identified subject ID, COVID-19 status, age in years and sex. Where available, HLA class I and class II types were taken from metadata supplied by the sample provider and were not determined by assay-based typing. Broader findings and caveats from the paper: Clinical and demographic metadata were provided uncurated, with the amount varying by source and participant.

As regards this clone: No cognate antigen has been identified for it. There are no base qualities to consult, and no much larger clone falls within one base.

TCRbeta CDR3 regions were amplified from genomic DNA using the immunoSEQ Assay, a bias-controlled multiplex PCR. From the authors' description of their analysis: Nucleated cell counts per sample were estimated from amplification of reference gene primers within the assay. To quantify the absolute abundance of each unique TCRbeta CDR3 rearrangement, sequence reads were collapsed and filtered. For each sample, productive Simpson clonality was calculated as the square root of Simpson's diversity index over productive rearrangements. The immuneACCESS repertoire file appears here via TCRdb, limited to in-frame rearrangements. These files lack a portion of the clones; in checked studies, under half of the deficit traces to unresolved V genes, and the cause of the others is not known. V, J and clone size reflect that table, while D and trimming were determined from the DNA. Here the sample has approximately 200,000 clones; about nine tenths occur a single time. The ten largest clones represent less than 1.5% of the sample.

The CDR3 contains 15 residues, cysteine and phenylalanine counted. Only the CDR3 region is kept as DNA, spanning 45 bases read in frame from base 1. Looking up the germline V gene yields CDR1 LGHNA and CDR2 YSLEER. The V end loses 1 base and the J end loses 4 bases, and a stretch of 13 bases separates them. Participants in the prospective study were enrolled through a virtual design, were aged roughly 18 to 100 years, and lived in about two dozen United States geographic areas. Cohort assignment in the prospective study relied on participant-reported clinical history from a screening survey and a study questionnaire. ImmuneRACE Cohort 3 recovered participants were defined by two consecutive negative NP/OP PCR tests, healthcare professional clearance, or symptom resolution. Each participant in the prospective study had whole blood, serum and a nasopharyngeal or oropharyngeal swab collected by mobile phlebotomists. Additional blood draws and questionnaires over an approximately two-month period could optionally be provided by prospective study participants. Prospective study blood samples were shipped either frozen or at room temperature before DNA extraction.

This TCR derives from a man in his thirties or forties who had recovered from COVID-19. The specimen was PBMCs or T cells enriched from blood (not recorded which). The chain joins TRBV4-3 to TRBJ1-2; the D gene is perhaps TRBD1, on 6 matching bases. In nucleotides, the sequence is TGCGCCAGCAGCCAAGGGACAGCGGGGATCTATGGCTACACCTTC. Its protein is CASSQGTAGIYGYTF.